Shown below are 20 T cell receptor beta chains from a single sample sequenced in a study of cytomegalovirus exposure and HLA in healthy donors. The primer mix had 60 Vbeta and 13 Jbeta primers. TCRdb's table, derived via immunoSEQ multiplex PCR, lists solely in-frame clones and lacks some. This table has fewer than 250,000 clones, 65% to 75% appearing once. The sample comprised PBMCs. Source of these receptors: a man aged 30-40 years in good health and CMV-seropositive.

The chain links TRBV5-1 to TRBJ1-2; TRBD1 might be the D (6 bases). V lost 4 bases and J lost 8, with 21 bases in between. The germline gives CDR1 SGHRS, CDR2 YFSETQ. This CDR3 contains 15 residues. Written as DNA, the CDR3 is TGCGCCAGCAGCACATACAGGGACCCTTCTCAGGGCTACACCTTC. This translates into CASSTYRDPSQGYTF. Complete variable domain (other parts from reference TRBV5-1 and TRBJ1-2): KAGVTQTPRYLIKTRGQQVTLSCSPISGHRSVSWYQQTPGQGLQFLFEYFSETQRNKGNFPGRFSGRQFSNSRSEMNVSTLELGDSALYLCASSTYRDPSQGYTFGSGTRLTVV.

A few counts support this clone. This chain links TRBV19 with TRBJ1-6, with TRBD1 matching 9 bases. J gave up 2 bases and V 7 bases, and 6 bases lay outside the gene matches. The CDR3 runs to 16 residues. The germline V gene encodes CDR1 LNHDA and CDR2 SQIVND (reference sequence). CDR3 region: CASTQQGAAYNSPLHF. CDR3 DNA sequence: TGTGCCAGTACTCAACAGGGGGCGGCCTATAATTCACCCCTCCACTTT.

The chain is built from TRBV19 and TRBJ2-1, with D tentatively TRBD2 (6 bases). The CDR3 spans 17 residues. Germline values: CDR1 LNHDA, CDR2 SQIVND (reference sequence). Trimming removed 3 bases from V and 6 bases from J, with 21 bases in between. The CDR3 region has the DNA TGTGCCAGTAGTATTGGTAGCGGAGGGGACGTGACCAATGAGCAGTTCTTC. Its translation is CASSIGSGGDVTNEQFF.

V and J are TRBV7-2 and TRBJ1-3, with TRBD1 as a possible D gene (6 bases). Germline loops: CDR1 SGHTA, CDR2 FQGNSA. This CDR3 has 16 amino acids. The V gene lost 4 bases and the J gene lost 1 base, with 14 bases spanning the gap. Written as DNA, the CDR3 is TGTGCCAGCAGCTCGTATTTACAGGGATCTGGAAACACCATATATTTT. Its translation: CASSSYLQGSGNTIYF.

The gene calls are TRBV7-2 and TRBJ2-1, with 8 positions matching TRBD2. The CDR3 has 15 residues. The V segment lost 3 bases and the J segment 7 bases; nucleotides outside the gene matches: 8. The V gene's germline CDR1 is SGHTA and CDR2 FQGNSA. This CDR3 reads CASSLTGGPGNEQFF. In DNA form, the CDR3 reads TGTGCCAGCAGCTTGACGGGAGGGCCTGGGAATGAGCAGTTCTTC.

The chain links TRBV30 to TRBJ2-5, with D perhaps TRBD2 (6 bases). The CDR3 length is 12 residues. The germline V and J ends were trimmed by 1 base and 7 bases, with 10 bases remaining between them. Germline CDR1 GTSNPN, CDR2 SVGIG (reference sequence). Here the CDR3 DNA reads TGTGCCTGGAGTGCCCCCGGGGGGACCCAGTACTTC. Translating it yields CAWSAPGGTQYF.

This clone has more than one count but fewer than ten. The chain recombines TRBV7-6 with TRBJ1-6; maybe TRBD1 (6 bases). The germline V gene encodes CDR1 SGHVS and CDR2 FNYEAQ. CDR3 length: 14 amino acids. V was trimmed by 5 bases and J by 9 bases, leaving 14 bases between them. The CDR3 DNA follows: TGTGCCAGCAGCCCGGGACACTCGGGTTCACCCCTCCACTTT. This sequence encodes CASSPGHSGSPLHF.

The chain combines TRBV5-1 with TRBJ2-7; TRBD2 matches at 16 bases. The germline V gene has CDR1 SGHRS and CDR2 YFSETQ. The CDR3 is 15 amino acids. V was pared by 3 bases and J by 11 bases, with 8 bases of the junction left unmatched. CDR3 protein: CASSSLGLAGGDEYF. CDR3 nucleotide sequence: TGCGCCAGCAGCTCACTGGGACTAGCGGGAGGGGATGAGTACTTC.

CDR3 in DNA: TGTGCCAGCAGCCCGCCAGCCGGGACAGTTTTCAATGAGCAGTTCTTC. Protein product: CASSPPAGTVFNEQFF. This chain links TRBV5-6 with TRBJ2-1; 7 bases map to TRBD1. The germline V gene encodes CDR1 SGHDT and CDR2 YYEEEE. V was clipped by 4 bases and J by 6 bases; unmatched bases: 13. CDR3 length equals 16 residues.

The CDR3 is CASSLPGQPDTQYF. The CDR3, as DNA: TGTGCCAGCAGCTTGCCGGGACAGCCAGATACGCAGTATTTT. This rearrangement joins TRBV11-3 to TRBJ2-3; TRBD1 matches at 7 bases. V lost 3 bases, J lost 4 bases, and 4 bases stayed unmatched. Per germline, CDR1 SGHNT and CDR2 YENEEA. The CDR3 loop spans 14 amino acids.

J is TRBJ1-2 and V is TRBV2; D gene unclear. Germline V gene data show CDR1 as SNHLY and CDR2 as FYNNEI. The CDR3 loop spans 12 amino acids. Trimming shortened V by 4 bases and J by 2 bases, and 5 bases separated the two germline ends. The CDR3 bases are TGTGCCAGCAGTGCCCAAAACTATGGCTACACCTTC. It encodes CASSAQNYGYTF.

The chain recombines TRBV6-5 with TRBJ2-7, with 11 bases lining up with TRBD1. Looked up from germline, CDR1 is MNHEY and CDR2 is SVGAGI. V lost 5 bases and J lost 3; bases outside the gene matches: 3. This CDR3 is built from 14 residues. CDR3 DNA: TGTGCCAGCAGTAGTGGGACAGGGGGCTACGAGCAGTACTTC. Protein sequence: CASSSGTGGYEQYF.

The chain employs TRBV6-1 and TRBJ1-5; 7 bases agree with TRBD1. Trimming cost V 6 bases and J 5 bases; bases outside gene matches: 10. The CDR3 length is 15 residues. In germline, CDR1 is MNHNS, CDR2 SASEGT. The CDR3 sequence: CASREEGARYQPQHF. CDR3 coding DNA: TGTGCCAGCAGGGAGGAGGGGGCGCGGTATCAGCCCCAGCATTTT.

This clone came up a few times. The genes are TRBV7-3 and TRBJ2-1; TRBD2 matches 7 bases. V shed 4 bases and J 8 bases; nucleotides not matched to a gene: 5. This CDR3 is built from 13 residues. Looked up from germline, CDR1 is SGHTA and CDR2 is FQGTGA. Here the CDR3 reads CASSSMGGYEQFF. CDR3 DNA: TGTGCCAGCAGCTCCATGGGAGGGTATGAGCAGTTCTTC.

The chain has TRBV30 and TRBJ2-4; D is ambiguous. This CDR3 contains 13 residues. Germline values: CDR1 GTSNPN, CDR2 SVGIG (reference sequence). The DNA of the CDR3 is TGTTCCACCACACAGATAGCCAAAAACATTCAGTACTTC. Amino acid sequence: CSTTQIAKNIQYF.

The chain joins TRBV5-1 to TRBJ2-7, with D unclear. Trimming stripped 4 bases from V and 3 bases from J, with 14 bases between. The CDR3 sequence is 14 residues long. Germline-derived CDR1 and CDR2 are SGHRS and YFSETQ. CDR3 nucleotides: TGCGCCAGCAGCCCCGTCCAGGCACACTACGAGCAGTACTTC. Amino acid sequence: CASSPVQAHYEQYF.

The CDR3 protein is CATGTGGSETQYF. CDR3 bases: TGTGCCACCGGGACAGGGGGCTCAGAGACCCAGTACTTC. The genes are TRBV12-5 and TRBJ2-5, with 12 bases identical to TRBD1. The CDR3 totals 13 residues. In germline, CDR1 is LGHNT, CDR2 FRNRAP.

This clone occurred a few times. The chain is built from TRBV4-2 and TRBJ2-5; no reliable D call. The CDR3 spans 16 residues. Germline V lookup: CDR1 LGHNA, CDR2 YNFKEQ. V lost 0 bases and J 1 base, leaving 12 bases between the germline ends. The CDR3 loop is CASSQDRSGLQETQYF. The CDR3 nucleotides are TGTGCCAGCAGCCAAGATCGTTCAGGCCTCCAAGAGACCCAGTACTTC.

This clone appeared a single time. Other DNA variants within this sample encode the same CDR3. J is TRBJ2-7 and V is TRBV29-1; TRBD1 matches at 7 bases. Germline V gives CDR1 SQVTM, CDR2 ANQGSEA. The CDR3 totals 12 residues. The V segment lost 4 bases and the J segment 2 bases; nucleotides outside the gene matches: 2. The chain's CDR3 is CSVVQGAYEQYF. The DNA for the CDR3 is TGCAGCGTTGTCCAGGGGGCCTACGAGCAGTACTTC.

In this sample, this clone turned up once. The CDR3 reads CASSTGQGAYEQYF. Written as DNA, the CDR3 is TGCGCCAGCAGTACCGGACAGGGGGCCTACGAGCAGTACTTC. The chain uses TRBV5-1 and TRBJ2-7, with 10 bases that match TRBD1. Trimming at V came to 5 bases and at J to 2 bases, leaving 4 bases not matched to a gene. Germline V gene lookup returns CDR1 SGHRS and CDR2 YFSETQ. The CDR3 totals 14 residues.